This T cell receptor beta chain was sequenced in a study of T cells expressing NK-cell markers. Germline V CDR1 and CDR2: MDHEN, SYDVKM. The CDR3 sequence is 13 residues long. 5'RACE template switching with UMIs produced the TCR beta cDNA. After re-calling the 5' RACE reads, TCRdb lists one entry per CDR3 protein, DNA absent. In total, the table holds 250,000 to 300,000 distinct CDR3 sequences. Study observations and caveats: Similarly, these clonotypes led the CD3+CD56-NKG2C+ fraction as well in a handful of donors. As a fraction of CD8+ T cells, dominant NKG2C+ clonotypes reached about 1.0-7.5% in 5 or 6 donors.

Note on this clonotype: Its target is unknown.

J is TRBJ2-7 and V is TRBV28; TCRdb names TRBD1, which stays unverified in the absence of DNA. This receptor was obtained from a man aged 18 to 29 in good health. Sequencing used blood T cells: a sorted CD56 or NKG2C T cell subset, CD4+ or CD8+ T cells, or bulk PBMC T cells (not recorded which). This CDR3 is CASSTGDPREQYF.